The 14 T cell receptor beta chains in this list originate from one sample, sequenced in a study of beta chain features in type 1 diabetes listed by TCRdb under 2018. The full study reports these points: A moderate but significant shortening of TCRB CDR3 length was observed in type 1 diabetes patients in all four CD4+ subsets.

The library was generated by the immunoSEQ multiplex PCR assay. The entire amount of isolated RNA was reverse transcribed using the High Capacity cDNA Reverse Transcription Kit, so the sequenced TCRB transcripts were expressed ones. TCRdb provides this immuneACCESS table in a form limited to in-frame rearrangements. Some clones are lacking; in checked studies, under half of them reflect an unresolved V gene, and why the rest are absent is not known. Within this sample are tens of thousands of clones, with about 48% of them counted one time only. The top ten hold 0.55% to 0.8% of the sample. Their antigens are not known. The sample comprised central memory CD4+ T cells from blood. Receptors originate from a man under 40 with type 1 diabetes.

This clone occurred once. This chain connects TRBV5-6 to TRBJ2-1; no clear D gene. Germline V CDR1 and CDR2: SGHDT, YYEEEE. The CDR3 runs 11 residues. Deletions cut 2 bases from V and 8 bases from J, with 5 bases between. For the CDR3, the DNA is TGTGCCAGCAGCTTCCGCGATGAGCAGTTCTTC. Translated, it gives CASSFRDEQFF.

This rearrangement joins TRBV6-5 to TRBJ1-1; the D is unclear. The CDR3 consists of 13 residues. Trimming took 2 bases from V and 2 from J, leaving 6 bases between them. CDR1 and CDR2 from the germline V gene are MNHEY and SVGAGI. The CDR3 DNA follows: TGTGCCAGCAGTTACCGGTTCAACACTGAAGCTTTCTTT. This gives the protein CASSYRFNTEAFF.

The rearrangement links TRBV5-4 to TRBJ2-3, with TRBD1 matching over 7 bases. This CDR3 region has 13 residues. The ends lost 4 bases at V and 3 bases at J; junction bases unmatched: 2. Germline assignment: CDR1 SGHNT and CDR2 YYREEE (reference sequence). The CDR3 protein is CASSRDRTDTQYF. CDR3 bases: TGTGCCAGCAGCCGGGACAGAACAGATACGCAGTATTTT.

The rearrangement joins TRBV5-6 to TRBJ2-5; the match to TRBD2 covers 12 bases. The CDR3 spans 16 residues. Germline CDR1 SGHDT, CDR2 YYEEEE. The J segment lost 2 bases and the V segment lost 4 bases, leaving 6 bases of the junction unmatched. The DNA for the CDR3 is TGTGCCAGCAGCCTACTAGCGGGAGGAGGTCAAGAGACCCAGTACTTC. Translated: CASSLLAGGGQETQYF.

This clone came up a few times. The genes are TRBV7-2 and TRBJ1-1; TRBD1 matches at 8 bases. The V and J ends lost 8 bases and 5 bases, in that order; junction bases with no gene match: 13. CDR3 length: 15 residues. The germline V gene has CDR1 SGHTA and CDR2 FQGNSA. Written as DNA, the CDR3 is TGTGCCAGCGGGCCGGGTGGACAGGGTCTGACTGAAGCTTTCTTT. Its protein product is CASGPGGQGLTEAFF.

The J gene is TRBJ2-3, the V gene TRBV18; TRBD2 matches 9 bases. This CDR3 comprises 15 residues. Trimming took 3 bases from V and 5 from J; bases not matched to a gene: 6. CDR1 is KGHSH, CDR2 LQKENI, per germline. The CDR3 DNA sequence: TGTGCCAGCTCACCGCAGCGGGGGGACGGAGATACGCAGTATTTT. Translated, it gives CASSPQRGDGDTQYF. Filled out from reference TRBV18 and TRBJ2-3, the complete variable domain reads NAGVMQNPRHLVRRRGQEARLRCSPMKGHSHVYWYRQLPEEGLKFMVYLQKENIIDESGMPKERFSAEFPKEGPSILRIQQVVRGDSAAYFCASSPQRGDGDTQYFGPGTRLTVL.

The J gene is TRBJ2-1, the V gene TRBV28, with 10 bases identical to TRBD2. The germline CDR1 and CDR2 sequences are MDHEN and SYDVKM. Trimming took 8 bases from V and 7 from J; bases not matched to a gene: 8. The CDR3 length is 14 residues. DNA of the CDR3: TGTGCCAGCTGGGGACTAGCGACCGGAAATGAGCAGTTCTTC. Amino acid sequence: CASWGLATGNEQFF.

The gene calls are TRBV30 and TRBJ1-5; D may be TRBD1 (5 bases). Germline loops: CDR1 GTSNPN, CDR2 SVGIG (reference sequence). The CDR3 runs to 14 residues. With 0 bases removed from V and 7 bases from J, the gap between germline ends came to 13 bases. This chain's CDR3 is CAWSVGQGKQPQHF. CDR3 in DNA: TGTGCCTGGAGTGTCGGGCAGGGAAAACAGCCCCAGCATTTT.

A few counts support this clone. The rearrangement links TRBV5-1 to TRBJ1-1; perhaps TRBD1 as D (6 bases). Germline V gene sequence: CDR1 SGHRS, CDR2 YFSETQ. The length of the CDR3 is 14 residues. V dropped 4 bases and J dropped 3 bases, with 13 bases sitting between them. For the CDR3, the DNA is TGCGCCAGCAGCCCGTCCGGACAGCACACTGAAGCTTTCTTT. Encoded protein: CASSPSGQHTEAFF.

This clone has only a few counts. The chain has TRBV4-1 and TRBJ2-1; D ambiguous. This CDR3 contains 13 residues. Trimming removed 1 base from V and 8 bases from J, with 9 bases in between. Per the germline V gene, CDR1 is MGHRA and CDR2 is YSYEKL. This chain's CDR3 is CASSQGLGDEQFF. In DNA form, the CDR3 reads TGCGCCAGCAGCCAAGGGCTGGGCGATGAGCAGTTCTTC.

This clone is medium-sized in the sample. The chain carries TRBV10-3 and TRBJ1-1; D uncertain. Trimming took 4 bases from V and 1 from J, leaving 7 bases between them. The CDR3 has 13 amino acids. In germline, CDR1 is ENHRY, CDR2 SYGVKD. DNA for the CDR3: TGTGCCATCAGTGGCAGTCGGAACACTGAAGCTTTCTTT. Translated, it gives CAISGSRNTEAFF.

The CDR3 DNA follows: TGTGCCAGCAGACTTTCGCGCTCCTACGAGCAGTACTTC. It codes for CASRLSRSYEQYF. V is TRBV6-5 and J is TRBJ2-7; D ambiguous. The CDR3 extends over 13 amino acids. The ends were cut back, 6 bases at V and 0 bases at J, with 9 bases in the middle. CDR1 and CDR2 (germline): MNHEY, SVGAGI.

The rearrangement joins TRBV10-1 to TRBJ1-3, with TRBD1 matching over 8 bases. Trimming cost V 7 bases and J 2 bases; bases outside gene matches: 7. Germline V gene sequence: CDR1 WNHNN, CDR2 SYGVQD (reference sequence). The CDR3 covers 15 residues. CDR3 protein: CASNQDRVTGNTIYF. In nucleotides, the CDR3 is TGCGCCAGCAACCAGGACAGGGTGACTGGAAACACCATATATTTT.

V usage is TRBV5-1 and J usage is TRBJ2-3; 10 nucleotides agree with TRBD1. Germline values: CDR1 SGHRS, CDR2 YFSETQ. The V and J ends lost 4 bases and 3 bases, in that order; junction bases with no gene match: 8. The CDR3 length is 16 residues. The chain's CDR3 is CASSTGTGVLTDTQYF. The CDR3 DNA reads TGCGCCAGCAGCACCGGGACAGGGGTTTTGACAGATACGCAGTATTTT. Full variable domain (remainder filled in from reference TRBV5-1 and TRBJ2-3): KAGVTQTPRYLIKTRGQQVTLSCSPISGHRSVSWYQQTPGQGLQFLFEYFSETQRNKGNFPGRFSGRQFSNSRSEMNVSTLELGDSALYLCASSTGTGVLTDTQYFGPGTRLTVL.